A selection of T cell receptor beta chains follows, all from one sample in a study of blood T cells in healthy people across ages. TCRdb called the 5' RACE reads again in MiXCR, with one record for every CDR3 protein. The data contain about 800,000 distinct CDR3 sequences, over 45% of them singletons. Sequenced material: blood. The source of these receptors is a young man in good health. Both conserved end residues are trimmed from each CDR3.

>TRBJ1-1|TRBV5-1
ASSFYGQLNTEAF
>TRBJ2-5|TRBV27
ASSPSGGPQETQY
>TRBJ2-3|TRBV5-1
ASRARRGTDTQY
>TRBJ2-2|TRBV3-1
ASSRGEGTGELF
>TRBJ2-1|TRBV9
ASSHGTSGRSYNEQF
>NA|TRBV6-5
ASSYSTSGGETQY
>TRBJ1-1|TRBV6-2/TRBV6-3
ASTHPGQGKSEAF
>TRBJ2-3|TRBV4-2
ASSSPRKNTQY
>TRBJ2-1|TRBV24-1
ATSGNNEQF
>TRBJ2-7|TRBV3-1
ASSQDLFEQY
>TRBJ2-7|TRBV3-1
ASSPSGREYEQY
>TRBJ2-2|TRBV20-1
SARDLQNTGELF
>TRBJ1-2|TRBV29-1
SAEPPGLGYGYT
>TRBJ1-1|TRBV11-2
ASSMTEKAF
>TRBJ2-1|TRBV7-2
ASSSESRNEQF
>TRBJ1-2|TRBV6-5
ASSYSGGAYYGYT
>TRBJ2-1|TRBV11-2
ASSSGLAGSEQF
>TRBJ2-5|TRBV7-2
ASSDRPRETQY
>TRBJ2-3|TRBV20-1
SAGRTGDDTDTQY
>TRBJ2-4|TRBV12-3/TRBV12-4
ASRAGTSDLQY
>TRBJ1-6|TRBV20-1
SARVPGDGRWNSPLH
>TRBJ1-1|TRBV12-3/TRBV12-4
AGIPTGGKTEAF
>TRBJ2-5|TRBV7-2
ASSLFRGAVETQY
>TRBJ1-1|TRBV20-1
SASRQGLEAF
>TRBJ1-5|TRBV28
ASSLLSSNQPQH
>TRBJ2-3|TRBV10-3
AISGMASGTDTQY
>TRBJ2-5|TRBV6-1
ASRARVAVGQETQY